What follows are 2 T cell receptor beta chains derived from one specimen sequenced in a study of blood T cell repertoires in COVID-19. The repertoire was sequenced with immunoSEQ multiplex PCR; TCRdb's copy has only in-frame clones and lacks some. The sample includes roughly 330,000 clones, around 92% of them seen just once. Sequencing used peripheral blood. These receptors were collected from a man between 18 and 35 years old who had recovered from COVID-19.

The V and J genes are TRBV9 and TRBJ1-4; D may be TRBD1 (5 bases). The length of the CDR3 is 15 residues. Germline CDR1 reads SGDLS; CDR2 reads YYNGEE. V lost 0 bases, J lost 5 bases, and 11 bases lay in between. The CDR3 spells CASSVEGRENEKLFF. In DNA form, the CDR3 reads TGTGCCAGCAGCGTAGAGGGCAGGGAAAATGAAAAACTGTTTTTT.

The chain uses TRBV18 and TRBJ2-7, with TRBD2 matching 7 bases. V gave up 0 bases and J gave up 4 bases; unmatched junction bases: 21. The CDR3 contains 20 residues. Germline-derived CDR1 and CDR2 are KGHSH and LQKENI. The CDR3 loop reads CASSPPDGLRRELTKYEQYF. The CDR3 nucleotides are TGTGCCAGCTCACCACCGGACGGGCTAAGGCGGGAGCTAACCAAGTACGAGCAGTACTTC.